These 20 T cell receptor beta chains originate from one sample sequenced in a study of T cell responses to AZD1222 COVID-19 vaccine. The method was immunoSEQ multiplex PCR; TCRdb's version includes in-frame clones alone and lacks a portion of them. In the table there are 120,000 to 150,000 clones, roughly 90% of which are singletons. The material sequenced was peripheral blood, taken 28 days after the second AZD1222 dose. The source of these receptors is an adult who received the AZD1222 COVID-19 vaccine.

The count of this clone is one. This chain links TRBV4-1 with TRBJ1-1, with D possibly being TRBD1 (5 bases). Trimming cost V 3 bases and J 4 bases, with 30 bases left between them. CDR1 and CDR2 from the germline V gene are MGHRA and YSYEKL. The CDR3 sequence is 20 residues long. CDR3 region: CASSHRYDRAGPQASTEAFF. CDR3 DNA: TGCGCCAGCAGCCACCGCTATGATCGGGCGGGACCACAGGCTAGCACTGAAGCTTTCTTT.

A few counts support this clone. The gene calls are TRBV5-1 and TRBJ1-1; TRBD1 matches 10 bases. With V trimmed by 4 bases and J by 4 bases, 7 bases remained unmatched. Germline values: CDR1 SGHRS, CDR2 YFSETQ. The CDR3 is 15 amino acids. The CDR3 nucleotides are TGCGCCAGCAGCGCCGGGACAGGGGTGAGCACTGAAGCTTTCTTT. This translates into CASSAGTGVSTEAFF.

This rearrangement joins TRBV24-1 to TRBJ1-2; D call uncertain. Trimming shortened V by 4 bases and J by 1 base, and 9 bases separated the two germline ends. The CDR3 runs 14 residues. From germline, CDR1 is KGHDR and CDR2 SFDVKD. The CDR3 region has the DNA TGTGCCACCAGTGAGTTCGGATTTAACTATGGCTACACCTTC. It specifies CATSEFGFNYGYTF.

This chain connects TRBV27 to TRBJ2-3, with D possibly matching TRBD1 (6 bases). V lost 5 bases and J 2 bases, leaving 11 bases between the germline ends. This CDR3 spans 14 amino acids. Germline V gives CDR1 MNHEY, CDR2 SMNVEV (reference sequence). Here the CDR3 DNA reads TGTGCCAGCAGTCCTGGACAGTTCACAGATACGCAGTATTTT. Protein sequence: CASSPGQFTDTQYF.

CDR3 nucleotides: TGTGCCAGCAGTCAGGGACGGTATGGCTACACCTTC. Translation: CASSQGRYGYTF. This sequence joins TRBV12-3 or TRBV12-4 and TRBJ1-2; D is perhaps TRBD1 (5 bases). V was clipped by 5 bases and J by 5 bases, with 9 bases between them. This CDR3 has 12 residues.

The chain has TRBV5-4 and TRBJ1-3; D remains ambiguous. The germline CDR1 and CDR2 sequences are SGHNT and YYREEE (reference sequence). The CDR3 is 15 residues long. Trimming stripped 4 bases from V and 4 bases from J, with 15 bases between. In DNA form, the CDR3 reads TGTGCCAGCAGCCGCCTCGATGCAGGCGGAAACACCATATATTTT. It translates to CASSRLDAGGNTIYF.

The CDR3 here is CASSTTGGKQFF. The DNA for the CDR3 is TGTGCCAGTAGTACCACAGGGGGGAAGCAGTTCTTC. The chain carries TRBV19 and TRBJ2-1; 8 bases are a match to TRBD1. The CDR3 sequence is 12 residues long. The ends lost 4 bases at V and 11 bases at J; junction bases unmatched: 4. Germline loops: CDR1 LNHDA, CDR2 SQIVND (reference sequence). Combining the CDR3 with reference TRBV19 and TRBJ2-1 gives the whole variable domain DGGITQSPKYLFRKEGQNVTLSCEQNLNHDAMYWYRQDPGQGLRLIYYSQIVNDFQKGDIAEGYSVSREKKESFPLTVTSAQKNPTAFYLCASSTTGGKQFFGPGTRLTVL.

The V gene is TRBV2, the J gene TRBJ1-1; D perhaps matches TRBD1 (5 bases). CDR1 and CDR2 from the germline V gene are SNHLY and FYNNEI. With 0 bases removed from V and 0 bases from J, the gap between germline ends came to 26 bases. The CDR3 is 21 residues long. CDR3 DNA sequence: TGTGCCAGCAGTGAAGCCCCCGGGGGGACCCGCGCCCGGCCGGTGAACACTGAAGCTTTCTTT. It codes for CASSEAPGGTRARPVNTEAFF.

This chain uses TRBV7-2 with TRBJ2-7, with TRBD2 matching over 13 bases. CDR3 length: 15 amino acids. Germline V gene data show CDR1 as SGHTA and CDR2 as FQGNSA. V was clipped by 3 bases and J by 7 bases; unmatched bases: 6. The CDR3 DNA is TGTGCCAGCAGCTTGGGACTAGCGGGATCGGGGGAGCAGTACTTC. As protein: CASSLGLAGSGEQYF.

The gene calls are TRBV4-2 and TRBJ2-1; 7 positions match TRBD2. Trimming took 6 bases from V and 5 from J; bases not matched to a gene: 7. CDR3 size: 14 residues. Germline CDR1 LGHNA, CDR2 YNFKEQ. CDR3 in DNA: TGTGCCAGCAGTGGACTAGATGGGCACAATGAGCAGTTCTTC. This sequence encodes CASSGLDGHNEQFF.

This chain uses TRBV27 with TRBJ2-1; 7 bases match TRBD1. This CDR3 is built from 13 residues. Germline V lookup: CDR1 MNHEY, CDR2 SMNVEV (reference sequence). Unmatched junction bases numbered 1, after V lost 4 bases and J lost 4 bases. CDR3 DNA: TGTGCCAGCAGTTGGGGACAGTACAATGAGCAGTTCTTC. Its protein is CASSWGQYNEQFF.

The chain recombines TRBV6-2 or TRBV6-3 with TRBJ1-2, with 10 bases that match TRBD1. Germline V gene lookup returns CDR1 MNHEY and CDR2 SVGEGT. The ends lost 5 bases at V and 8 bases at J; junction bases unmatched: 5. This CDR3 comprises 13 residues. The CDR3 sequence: CASSETGGDGYTF. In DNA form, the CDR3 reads TGTGCCAGCAGTGAGACAGGGGGCGACGGCTACACCTTC.

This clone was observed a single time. This CDR3 is CASWGTGRPYEQYF. Here the CDR3 DNA reads TGTGCCAGCTGGGGGACAGGACGACCCTACGAGCAGTACTTC. The J gene is TRBJ2-7, the V gene TRBV28, with 8 bases matching TRBD1. The ends lost 8 bases at V and 2 bases at J; junction bases unmatched: 8. The CDR3 sequence is 14 residues long. Germline loops: CDR1 MDHEN, CDR2 SYDVKM.

In DNA form, the CDR3 reads TGTGCCAGCAGTAATTCGATAGGGCGGACTGAAGCTTTCTTT. Residues: CASSNSIGRTEAFF. This chain connects TRBV7-9 to TRBJ1-1, with D hard to call. The CDR3 is 14 residues long. Trimming took 6 bases from V and 5 from J, leaving 16 bases between them. Per germline, CDR1 SEHNR and CDR2 FQNEAQ (reference sequence).

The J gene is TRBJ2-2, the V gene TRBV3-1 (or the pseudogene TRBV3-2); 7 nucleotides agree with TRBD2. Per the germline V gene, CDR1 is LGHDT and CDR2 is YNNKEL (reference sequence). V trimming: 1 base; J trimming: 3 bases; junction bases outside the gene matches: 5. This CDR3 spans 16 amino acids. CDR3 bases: TGTGCCAGCAGCCAAGTGGGGGACTACCACACCGGGGAGCTGTTTTTT. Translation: CASSQVGDYHTGELFF.

CDR3 amino acids: CASSMGTSGRVGTDTQYF. In DNA, the CDR3 is TGTGCCAGTAGTATGGGGACTAGCGGGAGGGTTGGCACAGATACGCAGTATTTT. J is TRBJ2-3 and V is TRBV19, with 16 bases that match TRBD2. CDR3 size: 18 residues. CDR1 and CDR2 from the germline V gene are LNHDA and SQIVND (reference sequence). The junction had 4 bases not matched to a gene; V was cut back by 3 bases and J by 1 base.

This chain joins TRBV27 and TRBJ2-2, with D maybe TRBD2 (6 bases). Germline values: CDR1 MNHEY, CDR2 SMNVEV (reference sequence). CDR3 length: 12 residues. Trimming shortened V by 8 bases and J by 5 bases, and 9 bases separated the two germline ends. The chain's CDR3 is CASESGTGELFF. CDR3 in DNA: TGTGCCAGCGAAAGCGGGACCGGGGAGCTGTTTTTT.

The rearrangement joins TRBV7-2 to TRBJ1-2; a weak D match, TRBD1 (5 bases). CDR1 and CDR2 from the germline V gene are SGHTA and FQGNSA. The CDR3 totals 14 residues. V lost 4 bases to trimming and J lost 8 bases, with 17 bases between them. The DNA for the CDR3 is TGTGCCAGCAGCTGGGGGACCGCTGAGAAAGGCTACACCTTC. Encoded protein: CASSWGTAEKGYTF.

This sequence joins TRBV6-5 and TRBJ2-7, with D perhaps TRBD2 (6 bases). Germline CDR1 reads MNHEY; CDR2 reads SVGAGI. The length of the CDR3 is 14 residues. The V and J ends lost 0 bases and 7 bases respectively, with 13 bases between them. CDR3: CASSYSGGPGEQYF. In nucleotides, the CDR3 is TGTGCCAGCAGTTACTCGGGGGGACCGGGGGAGCAGTACTTC.

The CDR3 DNA reads as TGTGCCAGCAGCCCCGTACCTGGGGATGAGCAGTTCTTC. Translating it yields CASSPVPGDEQFF. V usage is TRBV5-4 and J usage is TRBJ2-1, with D uncertain. The V gene lost 4 bases and the J gene lost 8 bases, with 13 bases spanning the gap. CDR1 and CDR2 from the germline V gene are SGHNT and YYREEE (reference sequence). The CDR3 has 13 amino acids.